This T cell receptor (beta chain) was found in a study of CD8+ T cells in alopecia areata. Extraction and reverse transcription of RNA yielded cDNA as the sequencing template. Generated by immunoSEQ multiplex PCR, the TCRdb table keeps only in-frame clones and is missing some. Altogether some 190,000 clones are present, under 70% being singletons, with the ten largest covering 0.95% to 1.5%. Noted treatment: oral pan-JAK inhibitor, 5-10 mg twice daily. The input for sequencing was CD4+ T cells sorted from blood, taken around week 42, from a patient treated with tofacitinib. The clonotype comes from a human donor with alopecia areata.

The DNA for the CDR3 is TGTGCCAGCAGCAACAGTGGGGTAGATCGGACCCAGTACTTC. Translation gives CASSNSGVDRTQYF. This chain joins TRBV7-2 and TRBJ2-5; D is unclear. The CDR3 consists of 14 residues. The V gene lost 5 bases and the J gene lost 7 bases, with 17 bases spanning the gap. The germline V gene encodes CDR1 SGHTA and CDR2 FQGNSA.